The 25 T cell receptor beta chains below all came from one sample that was sequenced in a study of CD8 T cells in ankylosing spondylitis. TCRdb processed the 5' RACE reads anew with MiXCR; each CDR3 protein has one entry. Among approximately 250,000 distinct CDR3 sequences listed, 32% were seen once. The sequenced sample consisted of blood, either unsorted or a sorted T cell fraction (not recorded which). The receptors shown here come from a male donor with ankylosing spondylitis or in good health (not recorded which).

The V call is TRBV28, the J call TRBJ1-6; weak D call: TRBD1 (5 bases). Deletions cut 1 base from V and 8 bases from J, with 9 bases between. The CDR3 has 14 amino acids. The germline V gene encodes CDR1 MDHEN and CDR2 SYDVKM. The CDR3 nucleotides read TGTGCCAGCAGTTTATTGGGACGGGATTCACCCCTCCACTTT. Its protein is CASSLLGRDSPLHF.

This clonotype showed up just a few times. The chain is built from TRBV4-2 and TRBJ2-3; D is possibly TRBD2 (5 bases). The CDR3 length is 14 residues. Trimming left V 5 bases short and J 4 bases short, with 13 bases between. Germline V CDR1 and CDR2: LGHNA, YNFKEQ. CDR3 coding DNA: TGTGCCAGCAGCAACGGGGTGCTAGCAGATACGCAGTATTTT. Its translation is CASSNGVLADTQYF.

The rearrangement uses TRBV5-5 and TRBJ2-1, with TRBD1 matching 7 bases. From germline, CDR1 is SGHKS and CDR2 YYEKEE (reference sequence). The CDR3 consists of 14 residues. V was pared by 0 bases and J by 9 bases, with 6 bases of the junction left unmatched. In DNA form, the CDR3 reads TGTGCCAGCAGCTTGGACAGGGGCAGGGGTGAGCAGTTCTTC. This codes for CASSLDRGRGEQFF. The variable domain in full, with the rest retrieved from reference TRBV5-5 and TRBJ2-1, is DAGVTQSPTHLIKTRGQQVTLRCSPISGHKSVSWYQQVLGQGPQFIFQYYEKEERGRGNFPDRFSARQFPNYSSELNVNALLLGDSALYLCASSLDRGRGEQFFGPGTRLTVL.

Ten or more counts support this clonotype. The gene calls are TRBV29-1 and TRBJ2-5; 9 bases are a match to TRBD2. The CDR3 covers 12 residues. Germline assignment: CDR1 SQVTM and CDR2 ANQGSEA. Germline trimming cut 6 bases from V and 4 bases from J; bases unmatched to any gene: 3. The DNA of the CDR3 is TGCAGCGTGGGGACTAGCCTAGAGACCCAGTACTTC. Protein: CSVGTSLETQYF.

In this sample, this clonotype turned up a few times. The gene calls are TRBV11-2 and TRBJ2-3, with 10 bases that match TRBD2. In germline, CDR1 is SGHAT, CDR2 FQNNGV. Trimming cost V 5 bases and J 6 bases; bases outside gene matches: 8. This CDR3 has 15 amino acids. CDR3 DNA: TGTGCCAGCAGCGATTCTAGCGGGGGTCCGGATACGCAGTATTTT. Protein sequence: CASSDSSGGPDTQYF.

V usage is TRBV24-1 and J usage is TRBJ2-1, with D maybe TRBD2 (5 bases). Trimming shortened V by 4 bases and J by 9 bases, and 12 bases separated the two germline ends. This CDR3 contains 13 residues. Germline loops: CDR1 KGHDR, CDR2 SFDVKD. In DNA, the CDR3 is TGTGCCACCAGTGAGTGGGCTAGCTCTGAGCAGTTCTTC. This gives the protein CATSEWASSEQFF.

J is TRBJ2-3 and V is TRBV24-1; D not resolved. Trimming stripped 1 base from V and 4 bases from J, with 11 bases between. Germline V gene sequence: CDR1 KGHDR, CDR2 SFDVKD. This CDR3 contains 15 residues. The CDR3 region has the DNA TGTGCCACCAGTGATTTCAGTCGAGACGCAGATACGCAGTATTTT. Translating it yields CATSDFSRDADTQYF.

This clonotype was observed a handful of times. The chain carries TRBV4-2 and TRBJ2-5; possible D gene TRBD2, 5 bases. Germline-derived CDR1 and CDR2 are LGHNA and YNFKEQ. Trimming cost V 1 base and J 5 bases, with 20 bases left between them. The CDR3 is 17 amino acids. In DNA, the CDR3 is TGTGCCAGCAGCCAAGTAAGGGAGACACTCAGTTCGGAGACCCAGTACTTC. Protein: CASSQVRETLSSETQYF.

The genes are TRBV12-5 and TRBJ1-5, with D maybe TRBD1 (6 bases). Germline V gives CDR1 LGHNT, CDR2 FRNRAP. The CDR3 runs 19 residues. V shed 0 bases and J shed 0 bases, with 18 bases lying between them. CDR3 bases: TGTGCTAGTGGTTTGGTTCCCCGGGGGGCGGAAAATAGCAATCAGCCCCAGCATTTT. Amino acid sequence: CASGLVPRGAENSNQPQHF.

The rearrangement links TRBV20-1 to TRBJ2-3; 9 bases are a match to TRBD2. The CDR3 covers 16 residues. Losses at the gene ends were 1 base for V and 1 base for J; bases not matched to a gene: 6. CDR1 is DFQATT, CDR2 SNEGSKA, per germline (reference sequence). The DNA for the CDR3 is TGCAGTGCTAGAGTCCTGGCGGGGGGGCGCACAGATACGCAGTATTTT. Translating gives CSARVLAGGRTDTQYF.

This chain joins TRBV20-1 and TRBJ2-7; 12 bases agree with TRBD2. This CDR3 contains 17 residues. Germline V gene sequence: CDR1 DFQATT, CDR2 SNEGSKA (reference sequence). The junction had 11 bases not matched to a gene; V was cut back by 1 base and J by 4 bases. The CDR3 DNA follows: TGCAGTGCTAGAGCCCTCAGAGGGACTAGCGGGTCTTACGAGCAGTACTTC. Its protein product is CSARALRGTSGSYEQYF.

The V gene is TRBV7-6, the J gene TRBJ2-5; D may match TRBD1 or TRBD2 (6 bases each). This CDR3 is 15 amino acids long. The ends were cut back, 5 bases at V and 4 bases at J, with 17 bases in the middle. CDR1 is SGHVS, CDR2 FNYEAQ, per germline. CDR3: CASSHGTGASETQYF. Here the CDR3 DNA reads TGTGCCAGCAGCCATGGGACGGGGGCATCAGAGACCCAGTACTTC.

Here the CDR3 reads CASSSPGTSYEQYF. CDR3 nucleotides: TGTGCCAGCAGCAGCCCCGGGACTTCCTACGAGCAGTACTTC. The V and J genes are TRBV7-9 and TRBJ2-7; a weak D match, TRBD2 (6 bases). Germline loops: CDR1 SEHNR, CDR2 FQNEAQ (reference sequence). The CDR3 extends over 14 amino acids. Trimming took 5 bases from V and 1 from J, leaving 12 bases between them.

The chain has TRBV20-1 and TRBJ1-2, with unresolved D. The CDR3 runs to 15 residues. V was shortened by 0 bases and J by 5 bases, with 16 bases between the two germline ends. Germline values: CDR1 DFQATT, CDR2 SNEGSKA (reference sequence). As DNA, the CDR3 is TGCAGTGCTAGAGACGGAATCGGGAGTCGGTATGGCTACACCTTC. Protein product: CSARDGIGSRYGYTF.

A few counts support this clonotype. The chain uses TRBV20-1 and TRBJ2-3; tentative D call: TRBD2 (5 bases). The CDR3 is 15 residues long. V was clipped by 3 bases and J by 2 bases, with 15 bases between them. Germline V gene lookup returns CDR1 DFQATT and CDR2 SNEGSKA (reference sequence). The CDR3, as DNA: TGCAGTGCTAGGGAAGCTAGCACATTCACAGATACGCAGTATTTT. This gives the protein CSAREASTFTDTQYF.

V usage is TRBV5-5 and J usage is TRBJ2-3; D not resolved. V lost 2 bases and J lost 2, with 9 bases in between. The CDR3 sequence is 14 residues long. Per germline, CDR1 SGHKS and CDR2 YYEKEE (reference sequence). The chain's CDR3 is CASSFGPLTDTQYF. The CDR3 DNA reads TGTGCCAGCAGCTTCGGTCCCCTCACAGATACGCAGTATTTT.

V usage is TRBV5-6 and J usage is TRBJ2-3, with a possible D match to TRBD2 (5 bases). Germline V CDR1 and CDR2: SGHDT, YYEEEE. The CDR3 runs 20 residues. Trimming stripped 4 bases from V and 3 bases from J, with 30 bases between. CDR3 loop: CASSRLASVVSLPLTDTQYF. CDR3 nucleotide sequence: TGTGCCAGCAGCCGGCTAGCATCGGTTGTGTCTCTACCTTTAACAGATACGCAGTATTTT.

This clonotype appeared a few times. This rearrangement joins TRBV20-1 to TRBJ2-7; D is unresolved. Germline V gene lookup returns CDR1 DFQATT and CDR2 SNEGSKA (reference sequence). The CDR3 is 13 residues long. Trimming stripped 3 bases from V and 2 bases from J, with 11 bases between. This CDR3 reads CSASTLGPYEQYF. The CDR3 DNA reads as TGCAGTGCTAGTACCCTAGGCCCCTACGAGCAGTACTTC.

This clonotype turned up a few times. J is TRBJ2-4 and V is TRBV7-2; tentatively, D is TRBD2 (6 bases). The CDR3 length is 15 residues. Germline assignment: CDR1 SGHTA and CDR2 FQGNSA. V gave up 5 bases and J gave up 4 bases, with 15 bases separating them. DNA of the CDR3: TGTGCCAGCAGCGGATCGGGACTGGGGAAAAACATTCAGTACTTC. Its protein product is CASSGSGLGKNIQYF.

This clonotype showed up just a few times. The chain uses TRBV7-2 and TRBJ1-6; D not certain. The CDR3 length is 13 residues. Trimming removed 5 bases from V and 3 bases from J, with 5 bases in between. Germline CDR1 SGHTA, CDR2 FQGNSA. The CDR3 region is CASSPLYNSPLHF. CDR3 DNA sequence: TGTGCCAGCAGCCCACTCTATAATTCACCCCTCCACTTT.

This clonotype was found a few times. The rearrangement uses TRBV5-1 and TRBJ2-7; D gene unclear. The V and J ends lost 0 bases and 3 bases respectively, with 4 bases between them. In germline, CDR1 is SGHRS, CDR2 YFSETQ. This CDR3 is 12 amino acids long. In DNA form, the CDR3 reads TGCGCCAGCAGCTTGGACTTCTACGAGCAGTACTTC. This encodes CASSLDFYEQYF. Combining the CDR3 with reference TRBV5-1 and TRBJ2-7 gives the whole variable domain KAGVTQTPRYLIKTRGQQVTLSCSPISGHRSVSWYQQTPGQGLQFLFEYFSETQRNKGNFPGRFSGRQFSNSRSEMNVSTLELGDSALYLCASSLDFYEQYFGPGTRLTVT.

This clonotype was seen only a few times. The gene calls are TRBV20-1 and TRBJ2-5, with 9 nucleotides matching TRBD1. The junction had 4 bases not matched to a gene; V was cut back by 6 bases and J by 2 bases. The germline CDR1 and CDR2 sequences are DFQATT and SNEGSKA (reference sequence). This CDR3 has 13 residues. This chain's CDR3 is CSAPDRGQETQYF. The CDR3 nucleotides are TGCAGTGCCCCGGACAGGGGACAAGAGACCCAGTACTTC.

The J gene is TRBJ2-6, the V gene TRBV7-9; no clear D gene. CDR1 and CDR2 from the germline V gene are SEHNR and FQNEAQ (reference sequence). Trimming stripped 8 bases from V and 2 bases from J, with 4 bases between. CDR3 size: 12 residues. CDR3 coding DNA: TGTGCCAGCTTCCCTGGGGCCAACGTCCTGACTTTC. Translated: CASFPGANVLTF.

The chain uses TRBV25-1 and TRBJ1-2; maybe TRBD1 (6 bases). V was clipped by 6 bases and J by 2 bases, with 16 bases between them. The CDR3 totals 15 residues. Germline V CDR1 and CDR2: MGHDK, SYGVNS. CDR3 in amino acids: CASSDQQGGNYGYTF. In DNA form, the CDR3 reads TGTGCCAGCAGCGACCAACAGGGAGGAAACTATGGCTACACCTTC.

This clonotype came up a few times. The chain joins TRBV20-1 to TRBJ2-3; 10 bases agree with TRBD2. The CDR3 has 15 residues. With V trimmed by 0 bases and J by 5 bases, 5 bases remained unmatched. In germline, CDR1 is DFQATT, CDR2 SNEGSKA (reference sequence). CDR3 nucleotides: TGCAGTGCTAGAGACTCGGAGCGGGGGGGAGATACGCAGTATTTT. Protein sequence: CSARDSERGGDTQYF.